This T cell receptor (beta chain) was recovered during a study of OX40 agonist ivuxolimab in advanced cancers. Study-wide context: Ivuxolimab was an agonistic, fully human IgG2 monoclonal antibody directed against OX40 (CD134), a costimulatory receptor. Partial responses occurred in three dose-escalation patients, of whom one had hepatocellular carcinoma and two had cutaneous melanoma. Intravenous ivuxolimab was administered to patients every 2 weeks at six dose levels: 0.01, 0.1, 0.3, 1.5, 3 and 10 mg/kg. The point of sequencing TCRbeta in the periphery was to test whether ivuxolimab changed TCR sequence diversity and drove clonal T-cell expansion. In the dose-escalation cohort, more than 75% of patients were male, and the mean age was approximately 60 years, with a range of roughly 23 to 85. The monotherapy dose-escalation portion (N ≈ 50 patients) of the phase I ivuxolimab trial is reported in the paper. Prior anti-PD-1, anti-PD-L1 or anti-CTLA-4 therapy was permitted, and about two fifths of dose-escalation patients had received checkpoint inhibitors. Of the approximately 50 dose-escalation patients, hepatocellular carcinoma was present in about 19, melanoma in about 15, renal cell carcinoma in 9 and head and neck cancer in 9. General study outcomes and caveats: On average, CD8+ T cells showed more expanded clones than CD4+ T cells after ivuxolimab. Which antigens the clonally expanded peripheral T cells were specific for was not determined. In the 0.1-3.0 mg/kg groups, partial responders had among the lowest normalized peripheral clonal expansion, particularly in CD8+ T cells. Low levels of normalized T-cell clonal expansion were also seen in some patients who did not respond. Clonal expansion of both CD4+ and CD8+ blood T cells was observed from baseline to week 6 at doses 0.1 to 3.0 mg/kg.

Concerning this clone itself: This clone's antigen is unknown. No base qualities exist here, and no much larger clone lies one base off it.

Patients with a history of autoimmune disease or receiving systemic immunosuppression were excluded from the trial. Peripheral blood for TCR sequencing was drawn from every dose cohort at baseline, at cycle 4 day 1 and at cycle 7 day 1. The samples were taken from a phase I, first-in-human, multicenter, open-label dose-escalation trial of ivuxolimab. The trial enrolled adults with locally advanced or metastatic head and neck squamous cell, hepatocellular, melanoma or renal cell carcinoma. Before TCR sequencing, CD4+ T cells and CD8+ T cells from peripheral blood were sorted into separate populations. Genomic DNA was isolated from the sorted cells so that the TCRbeta CDR3 region could be sequenced. TCRbeta CDR3 regions were sequenced using the immunoSEQ Assay. In its TCRdb copy, this immuneACCESS table keeps in-frame sequences only and misses some clones. Where compared with another copy, unresolved V genes explain less than half of these, and the others have no known cause. The sample records around 64,000 clones, around 85% of which are singletons. The ten largest make up around 0.78% of the sample.

The source was CD4+ or CD8+ T cells sorted from blood, collected in a trial of the OX40 agonist ivuxolimab. The source is an adult with an advanced solid tumor such as melanoma, head and neck, liver or kidney cancer.

The nucleotides are TGTGCCAGCAGCCGACAGGGGTCGGGAAATGAGCAGTTCTTC. Its translation is CASSRQGSGNEQFF. The V and J segments used are TRBV6-6 and TRBJ2-1; 8 junctional bases match TRBD1. There are 14 amino acids in the CDR3, from cysteine to phenylalanine inclusive. Only the CDR3 part of the read is kept: 42 bases, read in frame from the first base. The germline V gene (reference sequence) sets CDR1 to MNHNY and CDR2 to SVGAGI. V ends up 6 bases short and J 7 bases short, with an unmatched junction base count of 8.